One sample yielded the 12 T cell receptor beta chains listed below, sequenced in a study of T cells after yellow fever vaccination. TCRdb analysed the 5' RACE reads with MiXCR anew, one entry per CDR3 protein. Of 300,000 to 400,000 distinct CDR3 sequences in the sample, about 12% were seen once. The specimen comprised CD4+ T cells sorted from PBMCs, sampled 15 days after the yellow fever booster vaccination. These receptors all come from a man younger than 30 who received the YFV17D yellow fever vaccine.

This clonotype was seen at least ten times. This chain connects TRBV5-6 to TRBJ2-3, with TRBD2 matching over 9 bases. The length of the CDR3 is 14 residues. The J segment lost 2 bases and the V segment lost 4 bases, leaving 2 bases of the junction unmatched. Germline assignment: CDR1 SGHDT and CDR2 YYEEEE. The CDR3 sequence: CASSSGGYTDTQYF. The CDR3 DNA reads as TGTGCCAGCAGCAGCGGGGGGTACACAGATACGCAGTATTTT.

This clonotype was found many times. The DNA for the CDR3 is TGTGCCAGCAGTCCCCCCTTAGCGCGGGCAACTAATGAAAAACTGTTTTTT. Protein: CASSPPLARATNEKLFF. The chain is built from TRBV12-3 or TRBV12-4 and TRBJ1-4, with unresolved D. The germline V and J ends were trimmed by 5 bases and 0 bases, with 16 bases remaining between them. The CDR3 is 17 residues long.

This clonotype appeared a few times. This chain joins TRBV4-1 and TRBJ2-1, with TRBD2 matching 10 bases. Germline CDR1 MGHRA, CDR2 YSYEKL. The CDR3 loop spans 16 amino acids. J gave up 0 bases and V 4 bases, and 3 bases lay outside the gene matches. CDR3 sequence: CASSRGLAVSYNEQFF. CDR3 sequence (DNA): TGCGCCAGCAGCCGAGGACTAGCGGTCTCCTACAATGAGCAGTTCTTC.

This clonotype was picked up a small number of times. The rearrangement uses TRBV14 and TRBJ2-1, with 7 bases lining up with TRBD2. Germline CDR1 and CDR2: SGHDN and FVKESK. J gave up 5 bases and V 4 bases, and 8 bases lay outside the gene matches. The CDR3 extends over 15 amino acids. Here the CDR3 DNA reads TGTGCCAGCAGCCCGCCCAGACGGGGGGACAATGAGCAGTTCTTC. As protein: CASSPPRRGDNEQFF.

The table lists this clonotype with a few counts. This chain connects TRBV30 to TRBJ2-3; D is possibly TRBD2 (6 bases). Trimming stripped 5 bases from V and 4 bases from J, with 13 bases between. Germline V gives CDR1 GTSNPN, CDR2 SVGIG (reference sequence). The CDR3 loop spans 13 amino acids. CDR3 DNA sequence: TGTGCCTGGGGCCCCGGGACTTCAGATACGCAGTATTTT. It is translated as CAWGPGTSDTQYF. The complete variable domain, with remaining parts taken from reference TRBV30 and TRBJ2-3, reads SQTIHQWPATLVQPVGSPLSLECTVEGTSNPNLYWYRQAAGRGLQLLFYSVGIGQISSEVPQNLSASRPQDRQFILSSKKLLLSDSGFYLCAWGPGTSDTQYFGPGTRLTVL.

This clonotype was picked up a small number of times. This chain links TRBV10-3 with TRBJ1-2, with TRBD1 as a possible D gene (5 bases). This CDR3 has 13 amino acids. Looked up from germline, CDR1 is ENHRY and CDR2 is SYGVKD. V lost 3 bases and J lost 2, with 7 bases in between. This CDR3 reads CAISERGNYGYTF. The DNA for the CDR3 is TGTGCCATCAGTGAACGGGGCAACTATGGCTACACCTTC.

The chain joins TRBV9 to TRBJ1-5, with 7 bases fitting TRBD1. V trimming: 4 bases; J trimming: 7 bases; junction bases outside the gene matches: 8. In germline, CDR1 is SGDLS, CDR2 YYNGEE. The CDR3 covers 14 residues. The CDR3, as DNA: TGTGCCAGCAGCCCCGGACAGGAGGGCCAGCCCCAGCATTTT. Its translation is CASSPGQEGQPQHF.

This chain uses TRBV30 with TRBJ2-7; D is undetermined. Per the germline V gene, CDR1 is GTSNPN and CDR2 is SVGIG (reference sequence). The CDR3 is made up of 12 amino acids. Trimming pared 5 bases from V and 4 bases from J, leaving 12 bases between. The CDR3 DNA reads TGTGCCTGGGGTTCCGGACGGTACGAGCAGTACTTC. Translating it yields CAWGSGRYEQYF.

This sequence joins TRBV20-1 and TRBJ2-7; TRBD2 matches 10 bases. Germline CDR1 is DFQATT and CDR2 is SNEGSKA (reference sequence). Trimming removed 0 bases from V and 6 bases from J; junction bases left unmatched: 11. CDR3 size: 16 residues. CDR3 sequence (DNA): TGCAGTGCTAGAGACCGTATAGCGGGGGGAATCCGCGAGCAGTACTTC. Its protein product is CSARDRIAGGIREQYF.

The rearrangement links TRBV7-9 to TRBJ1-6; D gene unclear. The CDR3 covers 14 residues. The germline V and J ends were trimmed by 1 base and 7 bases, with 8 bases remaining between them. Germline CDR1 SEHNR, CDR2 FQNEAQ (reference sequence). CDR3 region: CASSLEWSNSPLHF. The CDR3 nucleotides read TGTGCCAGCAGCTTAGAATGGAGCAATTCACCCCTCCACTTT.

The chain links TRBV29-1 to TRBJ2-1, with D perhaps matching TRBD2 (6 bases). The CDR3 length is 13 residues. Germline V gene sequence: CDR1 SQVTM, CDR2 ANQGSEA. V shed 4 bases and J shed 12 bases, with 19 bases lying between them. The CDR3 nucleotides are TGCAGCGTTGCACACCGGCAGACTAGGGGGCAGTTCTTC. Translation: CSVAHRQTRGQFF.

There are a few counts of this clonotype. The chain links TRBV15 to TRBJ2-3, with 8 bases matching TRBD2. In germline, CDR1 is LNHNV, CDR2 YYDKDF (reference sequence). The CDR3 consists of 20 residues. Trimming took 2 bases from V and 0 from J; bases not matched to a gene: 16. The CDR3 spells CATSRPARAGAITSTDTQYF. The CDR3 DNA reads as TGTGCCACCAGCAGACCCGCCCGAGCGGGGGCCATCACTAGCACAGATACGCAGTATTTT.